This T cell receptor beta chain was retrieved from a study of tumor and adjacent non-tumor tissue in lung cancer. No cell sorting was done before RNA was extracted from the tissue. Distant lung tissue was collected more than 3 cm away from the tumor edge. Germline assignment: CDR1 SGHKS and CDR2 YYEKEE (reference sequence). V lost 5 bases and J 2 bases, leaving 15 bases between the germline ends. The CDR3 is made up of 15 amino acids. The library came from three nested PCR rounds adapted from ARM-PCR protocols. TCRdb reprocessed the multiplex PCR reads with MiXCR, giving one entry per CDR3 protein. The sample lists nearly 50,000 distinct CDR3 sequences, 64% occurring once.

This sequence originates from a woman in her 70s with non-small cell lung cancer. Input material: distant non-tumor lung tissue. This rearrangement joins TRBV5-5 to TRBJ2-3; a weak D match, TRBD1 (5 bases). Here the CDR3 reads CASRKTVTNTDTQYF. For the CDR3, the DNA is TGTGCCAGCAGGAAGACAGTTACTAACACAGATACGCAGTATTTT.